This TCR beta chain was recorded in a study of T cells in localized non-small cell lung cancer. Findings and caveats of the study: The highest T cell clonality was in uninvolved adjacent lung, above tumor. Researchers found a median approximately 57 of the top 100 tumor clones in adjacent lung. The study linked higher blood T cell density to longer overall survival.

About this clone itself: Its matching antigen is unknown.

Per germline, CDR1 SGHTA and CDR2 FQGNSA. The ends were cut back, 5 bases at V and 2 bases at J, with 17 bases in the middle. The CDR3 sequence is 16 residues long. Sequencing was performed with immunoSEQ multiplex PCR; in TCRdb, only in-frame clones are kept and a portion is missing. The sample includes around 15,000 clones, about nine tenths of them seen just once. The chain combines TRBV7-2 with TRBJ2-3; the D is unclear. The TCR sequence derives from a man aged 40-75 years with stage III lung adenocarcinoma. The sample here was peripheral blood mononuclear cells, taken before any cancer treatment. The CDR3, as DNA: TGTGCCAGCAGCCGAAAACGGACGGTGGACACAGATACGCAGTATTTT. As protein: CASSRKRTVDTDTQYF.